A single TCR beta chain is shown here with its context. Its antigen remains unknown. This CDR3 region has 13 residues. With V trimmed by 4 bases and J by 5 bases, 3 bases remained unmatched. Germline CDR1 is MGHRA and CDR2 is YSYEKL. The data were obtained in a study of cytomegalovirus exposure and HLA in healthy donors. Study-level findings and limits: HLA restriction was apparent for most CMV-associated TCR beta chains in a later analysis. Across HLA loci, a later analysis found differing TCR association rates, with DRB1 most and HLA-C fewest. Reportedly, TCR beta sequences accurately predicted HLA-A and HLA-B alleles in most subjects. The study had only CMV serostatus as immune exposure information.

Researchers ran the PCR with 60 Vbeta and 13 Jbeta primers. Repertoires were generated with immunoSEQ multiplex PCR, while TCRdb's copy carries only in-frame clones and drops some. This table holds some 140,000 clones, 70% to 80% found once. The V and J genes are TRBV4-1 and TRBJ2-5; 8 positions agree with TRBD1. Sample: PBMCs. This receptor was identified in a man aged 25 to 40 in good health and CMV-seropositive. The CDR3 loop reads CASSPGGVETQYF. The CDR3 coding sequence is TGCGCCAGCAGCCCAGGGGGCGTGGAGACCCAGTACTTC.